These 27 T cell receptor beta chains share one sample of origin, sequenced in a study of OX40 agonist ivuxolimab in advanced cancers. Libraries were prepared by immunoSEQ multiplex PCR; TCRdb keeps only in-frame clonotypes and omits some of them. The table lists approximately 60,000 clones, about 89% of them singletons. The sample here was CD4+ or CD8+ T cells sorted from blood, taken in a trial of the OX40 agonist ivuxolimab. These receptor sequences come from an adult with an advanced solid tumor such as melanoma, head and neck, liver or kidney cancer.

This rearrangement joins TRBV5-1 to TRBJ2-1, with D uncertain. The V end lost 0 bases, the J end lost 3 bases, and 10 bases lay between the germline ends. Germline V gene lookup returns CDR1 SGHRS and CDR2 YFSETQ. CDR3 length: 15 amino acids. The CDR3 here is CASSLERVDYNEQFF. The CDR3 DNA is TGCGCCAGCAGCTTGGAACGGGTAGACTACAATGAGCAGTTCTTC.

The chain couples TRBV5-6 to TRBJ1-2; possible D gene TRBD1, 5 bases. The germline gives CDR1 SGHDT, CDR2 YYEEEE. CDR3 length equals 11 residues. V lost 2 bases to trimming and J lost 8 bases, with 7 bases between them. The CDR3 DNA reads as TGTGCCAGCAGCTTTGGGGGAGGCTACACCTTC. It encodes CASSFGGGYTF.

The count of this clone is one. The chain links TRBV6-5 to TRBJ1-2; 9 bases agree with TRBD1. This CDR3 is built from 13 residues. The V gene's germline CDR1 is MNHEY and CDR2 SVGAGI. The trim removed 4 bases at V and 8 bases at J, leaving 5 bases unmatched. Here the CDR3 reads CASSSRTGEGYTF. In DNA form, the CDR3 reads TGTGCCAGCAGTTCCCGGACAGGGGAGGGCTACACCTTC.

The V gene is TRBV28, the J gene TRBJ1-2; the D is unclear. Germline CDR1 and CDR2: MDHEN and SYDVKM. CDR3 size: 14 residues. V was trimmed by 2 bases and J by 0 bases, leaving 7 bases between them. The CDR3 protein is CASSLEVSNYGYTF. CDR3 nucleotides: TGTGCCAGCAGTTTAGAGGTTTCTAACTATGGCTACACCTTC.

The rearrangement links TRBV25-1 to TRBJ2-1, with 14 bases matching TRBD2. The trim removed 5 bases at V and 4 bases at J, leaving 4 bases unmatched. This CDR3 is 16 amino acids long. Germline CDR1 is MGHDK and CDR2 is SYGVNS. The CDR3 DNA reads TGTGCCAGCAGTCCGACTAGCGGGAGGGGGTACAATGAGCAGTTCTTC. Translating it yields CASSPTSGRGYNEQFF.

V is TRBV6-1 and J is TRBJ2-7; D is possibly TRBD1 (5 bases). V lost 6 bases, J lost 1 base, and 10 bases lay in between. Germline V CDR1 and CDR2: MNHNS, SASEGT. This CDR3 has 13 amino acids. The CDR3 sequence: CASSPRVSYEQYF. The CDR3 coding sequence is TGTGCCAGCAGCCCCAGGGTATCCTACGAGCAGTACTTC.

V and J are TRBV7-8 and TRBJ2-1; D tentatively fits TRBD1 or TRBD2 (5 bases each). Germline loops: CDR1 SGHVS, CDR2 FQNEAQ. The CDR3 runs to 17 residues. V dropped 3 bases and J dropped 4 bases, with 19 bases sitting between them. CDR3 DNA sequence: TGTGCCAGCAGCTTTCTGTCCGGGACGAGCAGTTACAATGAGCAGTTCTTC. Amino acid sequence: CASSFLSGTSSYNEQFF. Supplemented by reference TRBV7-8 and TRBJ2-1, the full variable domain reads GAGVSQSPRYKVAKRGQDVALRCDPISGHVSLFWYQQALGQGPEFLTYFQNEAQLDKSGLPSDRFFAERPEGSVSTLKIQRTQQEDSAVYLCASSFLSGTSSYNEQFFGPGTRLTVL.

The chain employs TRBV11-3 and TRBJ2-7, with 14 bases that match TRBD2. The CDR3 has 16 amino acids. The germline V gene has CDR1 SGHNT and CDR2 YENEEA. After removal of 1 base from V and 7 bases from J, the junction contained 6 bases not matched to a gene. The CDR3 region is CASSLATGLAGEEQYF. Written as DNA, the CDR3 is TGTGCCAGCAGCTTAGCGACGGGACTAGCGGGAGAGGAGCAGTACTTC.

The chain combines TRBV2 with TRBJ1-4; D gene ambiguous. CDR3 length equals 14 residues. Trimming left V 2 bases short and J 7 bases short, with 11 bases between. Germline loops: CDR1 SNHLY, CDR2 FYNNEI. The CDR3 bases are TGTGCCAGCAGTGAACTGTACAGATCTGAAAAACTGTTTTTT. It codes for CASSELYRSEKLFF.

The chain has TRBV13 and TRBJ2-7; D ambiguous. The CDR3 extends over 15 amino acids. The germline V gene encodes CDR1 PRHDT and CDR2 FYEKMQ (reference sequence). V gave up 3 bases and J gave up 0 bases, with 12 bases separating them. This CDR3 is CASSFGQVGSYEQYF. DNA of the CDR3: TGTGCCAGCAGCTTTGGGCAGGTGGGCTCCTACGAGCAGTACTTC.

The CDR3 nucleotides read TGTGCCAGCAGTTTATCGGGAGTCAGGGAGGCTTTCTTT. It encodes CASSLSGVREAFF. The chain combines TRBV27 with TRBJ1-1; possibly TRBD1 for D (5 bases). Germline lookup yields CDR1 MNHEY and CDR2 SMNVEV (reference sequence). V gave up 0 bases and J gave up 11 bases, with 13 bases separating them. The CDR3 length is 13 residues.

V is TRBV6-1 and J is TRBJ1-1; D gene uncertain. The CDR3 runs to 15 residues. The germline V and J ends were trimmed by 2 bases and 2 bases, with 12 bases remaining between them. The germline CDR1 and CDR2 sequences are MNHNS and SASEGT. CDR3 in amino acids: CASSELSGSNTEAFF. Here the CDR3 DNA reads TGTGCCAGCAGTGAACTTTCCGGGTCAAACACTGAAGCTTTCTTT.

V and J are TRBV19 and TRBJ1-1, with a tentative D call TRBD1 (5 bases). The V end was cut by 2 bases, the J end by 5 bases, with 9 bases between. Germline loops: CDR1 LNHDA, CDR2 SQIVND (reference sequence). The CDR3 length is 13 residues. CDR3 loop: CASSIMGGTEAFF. DNA for the CDR3: TGTGCCAGTAGTATAATGGGGGGTACTGAAGCTTTCTTT.

The chain has TRBV11-3 and TRBJ2-1; 7 bases agree with TRBD2. The CDR3 runs 11 residues. V gave up 8 bases and J gave up 9 bases; unmatched junction bases: 4. CDR1 is SGHNT, CDR2 YENEEA, per germline. The CDR3 nucleotides read TGTGCCAGCGGGAGGGCGGGTGAGCAGTTCTTC. Its translation: CASGRAGEQFF. Full variable domain (remainder filled in from reference TRBV11-3 and TRBJ2-1): EAGVVQSPRYKIIEKKQPVAFWCNPISGHNTLYWYLQNLGQGPELLIRYENEEAVDDSQLPKDRFSAERLKGVDSTLKIQPAELGDSAVYLCASGRAGEQFFGPGTRLTVL.

This clone was detected once. The rearrangement joins TRBV28 to TRBJ1-2; D gene ambiguous. Germline CDR1 MDHEN, CDR2 SYDVKM. Trimming left V 11 bases short and J 1 base short, with 14 bases between. The CDR3 sequence is 13 residues long. The chain's CDR3 is CARRWYLNYGYTF. CDR3 DNA sequence: TGTGCCCGACGTTGGTACCTTAACTATGGCTACACCTTC.

The chain carries TRBV10-3 and TRBJ2-1; 10 bases map to TRBD2. The CDR3 is 14 residues long. CDR1 and CDR2 (germline): ENHRY, SYGVKD. V was clipped by 10 bases and J by 6 bases; unmatched bases: 9. The CDR3 nucleotides read TGTGCCACGGGGAGACTAGCGGGTTCCAATGAGCAGTTCTTC. Its protein is CATGRLAGSNEQFF.

The rearrangement joins TRBV28 to TRBJ1-5; D uncertain. Looked up from germline, CDR1 is MDHEN and CDR2 is SYDVKM. V was trimmed by 2 bases and J by 0 bases, leaving 14 bases between them. The CDR3 contains 17 residues. The CDR3 region has the DNA TGTGCCAGCAGTTTAGGGCGGGCGACCTTTAGCAATCAGCCCCAGCATTTT. This gives the protein CASSLGRATFSNQPQHF.

This clone came up once. The J gene is TRBJ2-7, the V gene TRBV27, with 14 bases fitting TRBD2. With V trimmed by 10 bases and J by 1 base, 9 bases remained unmatched. This CDR3 has 16 residues. Per germline, CDR1 MNHEY and CDR2 SMNVEV (reference sequence). CDR3 in DNA: TGTGCCACCCGAGGACTAGCGGGAGGCTTGTCCTACGAGCAGTACTTC. Protein: CATRGLAGGLSYEQYF.

The J gene is TRBJ1-4, the V gene TRBV7-8; no firm D call. With 0 bases removed from V and 0 bases from J, the gap between germline ends came to 14 bases. Germline loops: CDR1 SGHVS, CDR2 FQNEAQ. CDR3 length equals 18 residues. The CDR3 DNA is TGTGCCAGCAGCTTAGCGGTTAGGTTGTGGGCAACTAATGAAAAACTGTTTTTT. Residues: CASSLAVRLWATNEKLFF.

CDR3 DNA: TGTGCCAGCAGCTCTCAGGGGGCCGCGCAGCCCCAGCATTTT. Protein sequence: CASSSQGAAQPQHF. The rearrangement uses TRBV7-2 and TRBJ1-5, with 8 bases lining up with TRBD1. CDR1 is SGHTA, CDR2 FQGNSA, per germline. This CDR3 has 14 residues. The V segment lost 4 bases and the J segment 7 bases; nucleotides outside the gene matches: 6.

The gene calls are TRBV5-4 and TRBJ2-1; 7 bases are shared with TRBD1. The CDR3 is 15 residues long. CDR1 is SGHNT and CDR2 is YYREEE in the germline V gene (reference sequence). V was clipped by 5 bases and J by 0 bases; unmatched bases: 5. The chain's CDR3 is CASRPGTVSYNEQFF. In nucleotides, the CDR3 is TGTGCCAGCAGACCCGGGACAGTCTCCTACAATGAGCAGTTCTTC.

The chain recombines TRBV6-1 with TRBJ2-5; 7 nucleotides line up with TRBD1. There are 13 residues in the CDR3. J lost 3 bases, V lost 8 bases, and 6 bases had no gene match. Germline CDR1 and CDR2: MNHNS and SASEGT. The CDR3 DNA follows: TGTGCCAGCGGAACCGGGACAGAAGAGACCCAGTACTTC. Translated, it gives CASGTGTEETQYF.

V is TRBV11-2 and J is TRBJ2-5; D uncertain. The CDR3 sequence is 12 residues long. Germline lookup yields CDR1 SGHAT and CDR2 FQNNGV. V was trimmed by 3 bases and J by 1 base, leaving 3 bases between them. The CDR3 protein is CASSLRQETQYF. In nucleotides, the CDR3 is TGTGCCAGCAGCTTGCGCCAAGAGACCCAGTACTTC.

V and J are TRBV2 and TRBJ1-5, with D perhaps matching TRBD1 (6 bases). Trimming took off 3 bases at V and 13 bases at J, with 16 bases between the two ends. From germline, CDR1 is SNHLY and CDR2 FYNNEI. The CDR3 has 13 residues. CDR3 amino acids: CASSDEDSRSQHF. The CDR3 region has the DNA TGTGCCAGCAGTGATGAGGACAGTCGTTCGCAGCATTTT.

This sequence joins TRBV15 and TRBJ1-2; D uncertain. CDR1 LNHNV and CDR2 YYDKDF come from the germline V gene (reference sequence). V lost 0 bases and J lost 0, with 8 bases in between. The CDR3 loop spans 15 amino acids. The CDR3 coding sequence is TGTGCCACCAGCAGAGATGGCAGCGCTAACTATGGCTACACCTTC. This sequence encodes CATSRDGSANYGYTF.

CDR3 protein: CASRGSFAFTDTQYF. For the CDR3, the DNA is TGCGCCAGCAGAGGTAGCTTCGCCTTCACAGATACGCAGTATTTT. V is TRBV4-1 and J is TRBJ2-3; D ambiguous. CDR3 length: 15 residues. V shed 6 bases and J shed 2 bases, with 15 bases lying between them. Germline CDR1 reads MGHRA; CDR2 reads YSYEKL.

With respect to this clone: This sample includes further DNA sequences coding for the same CDR3. The rearrangement joins TRBV25-1 to TRBJ1-5; D is unresolved. Trimming removed 1 base from V and 4 bases from J, with 8 bases in between. The V gene's germline CDR1 is MGHDK and CDR2 SYGVNS. The CDR3 has 14 residues. DNA for the CDR3: TGTGCCAGCAGTGAATGGGGAGGGAATCAGCCCCAGCATTTT. Its translation: CASSEWGGNQPQHF.